The 25 T cell receptor beta chains below were found in one sample sequenced in a study of vaccination effects on CD4 cells after COVID-19. Ahead of sequencing, the ViraFEST assay grew antigen-specific CD4+ T cells using viral peptide pools. After around 10 days in culture, the CD4+ T cells were isolated. Vaccinated participants had no history of SARS-CoV-2 infection and tested negative for nucleocapsid antibodies. TCRdb's table, derived via immunoSEQ multiplex PCR, lists solely in-frame clones and lacks some. The sample has about 27,000 clones, around three quarters seen once. These receptors are not linked to any known antigen. Sequencing was performed on CD4+ T cells from PBMCs cultured with HCoV-NL63 spike peptides, taken before COVID-19 vaccination. The receptors originated from a human donor who received a COVID-19 vaccine.

This clone showed up just once. The gene calls are TRBV7-9 and TRBJ1-1, with a possible D match to TRBD1 (5 bases). V was trimmed by 3 bases and J by 2 bases, leaving 10 bases between them. The CDR3 runs 14 residues. Looked up from germline, CDR1 is SEHNR and CDR2 is FQNEAQ (reference sequence). As DNA, the CDR3 is TGTGCCAGCAGCTTGGGACTCGTTAACACTGAAGCTTTCTTT. This translates into CASSLGLVNTEAFF.

The V gene is TRBV7-2, the J gene TRBJ1-1; D is uncertain. V was cut by 2 bases and J by 5 bases, with 12 bases left in between. Germline V gene sequence: CDR1 SGHTA, CDR2 FQGNSA. The CDR3 consists of 14 residues. CDR3 in DNA: TGTGCCAGCAGCTTACTTGAACTGCGGACTGAAGCTTTCTTT. Translation: CASSLLELRTEAFF.

V and J are TRBV19 and TRBJ1-5, with a weak D call TRBD1 (5 bases). This CDR3 has 13 residues. The germline CDR1 and CDR2 sequences are LNHDA and SQIVND (reference sequence). Trimming left V 3 bases short and J 7 bases short, with 10 bases between. CDR3 residues: CASSIPGFQPQHF. DNA of the CDR3: TGTGCCAGTAGTATCCCAGGGTTCCAGCCCCAGCATTTT.

In DNA, the CDR3 is TGTGCCATCAGTGTCCGGGTGGAGACTGAAGCTTTCTTT. Translated, it gives CAISVRVETEAFF. The chain has TRBV10-3 and TRBJ1-1, with D unclear. Germline V lookup: CDR1 ENHRY, CDR2 SYGVKD. CDR3 size: 13 residues. Trimming stripped 4 bases from V and 5 bases from J, with 11 bases between.

V and J are TRBV19 and TRBJ1-2; D perhaps matches TRBD1 (5 bases). Germline CDR1 is LNHDA and CDR2 is SQIVND (reference sequence). The CDR3 runs to 15 residues. Trimming stripped 6 bases from V and 5 bases from J, with 19 bases between. The CDR3 DNA follows: TGTGCCAGTAGGAGGGACCTCCTCGGGAGGTATGGCTACACCTTC. It translates to CASRRDLLGRYGYTF.

The chain recombines TRBV2 with TRBJ2-7; TRBD1 matches 9 bases. CDR3 size: 15 residues. J was trimmed by 2 bases and V by 7 bases; bases with no gene match: 9. Germline V CDR1 and CDR2: SNHLY, FYNNEI. Here the CDR3 DNA reads TGTGCCAGCACTTCCCCGGGACAGGGAACCTACGAGCAGTACTTC. Amino acid sequence: CASTSPGQGTYEQYF.

The chain carries TRBV18 and TRBJ2-2, with 9 bases fitting TRBD2. The V gene's germline CDR1 is KGHSH and CDR2 LQKENI. The V and J ends lost 3 bases and 2 bases, in that order; junction bases with no gene match: 1. This CDR3 is built from 15 residues. The CDR3 nucleotides read TGTGCCAGCTCACCGACTAGCGGTAACACCGGGGAGCTGTTTTTT. Translating gives CASSPTSGNTGELFF.

The chain uses TRBV21-1 and TRBJ2-7. TRBV21-1 is deemed a pseudogene. The CDR3 length is 15 residues. The CDR3 DNA sequence: TGTGCCAGCAGCAAAGACGAGGGGCGAGACGGCGAGCAGTACTTC. It is translated as CASSKDEGRDGEQYF.

The CDR3 loop is CASSPFLVETQYF. The CDR3 nucleotides are TGTGCCAGCAGTCCCTTCCTGGTTGAGACCCAGTACTTC. This chain links TRBV5-4 with TRBJ2-5; no reliable D call. Germline V lookup: CDR1 SGHNT, CDR2 YYREEE (reference sequence). CDR3 length: 13 amino acids. V gave up 5 bases and J gave up 5 bases, with 13 bases separating them.

The rearrangement links TRBV18 to TRBJ2-7, with TRBD2 matching over 8 bases. The junction had 7 bases not matched to a gene; V was cut back by 4 bases and J by 5 bases. The CDR3 runs 14 residues. Germline-derived CDR1 and CDR2 are KGHSH and LQKENI. Here the CDR3 reads CASSRTSSNDEQYF. For the CDR3, the DNA is TGTGCCAGCTCACGGACTAGCAGTAACGACGAGCAGTACTTC.

The gene calls are TRBV6-5 and TRBJ2-2, with no clear D. In germline, CDR1 is MNHEY, CDR2 SVGAGI. This CDR3 contains 14 residues. Trimming shortened V by 2 bases and J by 1 base, and 5 bases separated the two germline ends. The CDR3 region is CASSYEVNTGELFF. CDR3 in DNA: TGTGCCAGCAGTTACGAGGTGAACACCGGGGAGCTGTTTTTT.

This chain connects TRBV18 to TRBJ1-4, with 7 nucleotides matching TRBD1. V was clipped by 5 bases and J by 4 bases; unmatched bases: 4. Germline values: CDR1 KGHSH, CDR2 LQKENI. The CDR3 length is 14 residues. CDR3 region: CASSSTGSNEKLFF. CDR3 nucleotide sequence: TGTGCCAGCTCATCGACAGGGAGTAATGAAAAACTGTTTTTT.

The chain links TRBV3-1 (or the pseudogene TRBV3-2) to TRBJ2-7; no reliable D call. The V gene's germline CDR1 is LGHDT and CDR2 YNNKEL (reference sequence). The CDR3 contains 11 residues. The V end was cut by 1 base, the J end by 3 bases, with 1 base between. Here the CDR3 DNA reads TGTGCCAGCAGCCAAGTCTACGAGCAGTACTTC. Translating it yields CASSQVYEQYF.

This chain joins TRBV10-3 and TRBJ2-6, with a weak D call TRBD1 (6 bases). V gave up 4 bases and J gave up 1 base, with 14 bases separating them. CDR1 is ENHRY and CDR2 is SYGVKD in the germline V gene. The CDR3 has 17 amino acids. As DNA, the CDR3 is TGTGCCATCAGTGTCCGGGACATTGGGTCTGGGGCCAACGTCCTGACTTTC. Translating gives CAISVRDIGSGANVLTF.

The chain couples TRBV9 to TRBJ1-4; D is perhaps TRBD1 (6 bases). Germline CDR1 is SGDLS and CDR2 is YYNGEE. Trimming pared 4 bases from V and 8 bases from J, leaving 15 bases between. The CDR3 loop spans 14 amino acids. The CDR3 DNA reads TGTGCCAGCAGCCTGAATCCGGGACAAGAAAAACTGTTTTTT. It codes for CASSLNPGQEKLFF. The whole variable domain, filled in from reference TRBV9 and TRBJ1-4, reads DSGVTQTPKHLITATGQRVTLRCSPRSGDLSVYWYQQSLDQGLQFLIQYYNGEERAKGNILERFSAQQFPDLHSELNLSSLELGDSALYFCASSLNPGQEKLFFGSGTQLSVL.

The CDR3 nucleotides read TGTGCCAGCAGCGCATTGGACAGGGGAGATGGCTACACCTTC. It specifies CASSALDRGDGYTF. The chain joins TRBV5-4 to TRBJ1-2; TRBD1 agrees at 9 bases. The junction had 7 bases not matched to a gene; V was cut back by 4 bases and J by 6 bases. Germline V gives CDR1 SGHNT, CDR2 YYREEE (reference sequence). The CDR3 has 14 amino acids.

The rearrangement joins TRBV30 to TRBJ2-2; D not certain. The CDR3 spans 16 residues. Germline loops: CDR1 GTSNPN, CDR2 SVGIG (reference sequence). The V gene lost 3 bases and the J gene lost 4 bases, with 18 bases spanning the gap. The CDR3 nucleotides are TGTGCCTGGAGGAAAGTGCGGTCACTTATCACCGGGGAGCTGTTTTTT. It is translated as CAWRKVRSLITGELFF.

V usage is TRBV4-1 and J usage is TRBJ2-1; TRBD2 matches at 9 bases. The CDR3 spans 17 residues. Germline-derived CDR1 and CDR2 are MGHRA and YSYEKL. V shed 4 bases, J shed 7 bases, and the junction held 14 bases outside the gene matches. In DNA form, the CDR3 reads TGCGCCAGCAGCCGGGGCGGGCTAGCGGGATTGGGGAATGAGCAGTTCTTC. This encodes CASSRGGLAGLGNEQFF.

This chain uses TRBV20-1 with TRBJ2-7, with D possibly being TRBD2 (6 bases). The germline gives CDR1 DFQATT, CDR2 SNEGSKA (reference sequence). The CDR3 covers 18 residues. V gave up 3 bases and J gave up 3 bases, with 27 bases separating them. For the CDR3, the DNA is TGCAGTGCTAGTATGCGCGGCAGGGAGGCCCCGTTTAACTACGAGCAGTACTTC. Protein sequence: CSASMRGREAPFNYEQYF.

The rearrangement joins TRBV18 to TRBJ2-1; D possibly matches TRBD1 or TRBD2 (5 bases each). CDR1 and CDR2 (germline): KGHSH, LQKENI. CDR3 length: 13 residues. With 8 bases removed from V and 6 bases from J, the gap between germline ends came to 14 bases. CDR3 in amino acids: CASGGREGNEQFF. The CDR3 DNA is TGTGCCAGCGGAGGCAGGGAAGGCAATGAGCAGTTCTTC.

The V and J genes are TRBV5-4 and TRBJ1-4; tentatively, D is TRBD1 (5 bases). CDR1 and CDR2 (germline): SGHNT, YYREEE (reference sequence). The CDR3 contains 15 residues. Between the trimmed V and J ends, which lost 2 bases and 2 bases, there was a span of 10 bases. CDR3 DNA: TGTGCCAGCAGCTTCGGGGGGGACACTAATGAAAAACTGTTTTTT. The encoded protein is CASSFGGDTNEKLFF.

This clone came up a few times. This chain joins TRBV19 and TRBJ2-1, with D perhaps matching TRBD1 (5 bases). The CDR3 totals 15 residues. V gave up 3 bases and J gave up 1 base, with 10 bases separating them. Germline values: CDR1 LNHDA, CDR2 SQIVND (reference sequence). The CDR3, as DNA: TGTGCCAGTAGTATCGGCAGGGTATCCTACAATGAGCAGTTCTTC. It encodes CASSIGRVSYNEQFF.

The chain is built from TRBV28 and TRBJ2-6; the match to TRBD1 covers 8 bases. Trimming at V came to 5 bases and at J to 4 bases, leaving 7 bases not matched to a gene. The germline V gene encodes CDR1 MDHEN and CDR2 SYDVKM. The CDR3 extends over 16 amino acids. The DNA of the CDR3 is TGTGCCAGCAGTCTTCGACAGGGGACCGGGGCCAACGTCCTGACTTTC. This codes for CASSLRQGTGANVLTF. Variable domain in full (rest from reference TRBV28 and TRBJ2-6): DVKVTQSSRYLVKRTGEKVFLECVQDMDHENMFWYRQDPGLGLRLIYFSYDVKMKEKGDIPEGYSVSREKKERFSLILESASTNQTSMYLCASSLRQGTGANVLTFGAGSRLTVL.

This clone was found a few times. The rearrangement joins TRBV28 to TRBJ1-2; D gene uncertain. The CDR3 covers 15 residues. Germline V lookup: CDR1 MDHEN, CDR2 SYDVKM. Trimming pared 2 bases from V and 0 bases from J, leaving 10 bases between. CDR3 protein: CASSLDRRANYGYTF. The CDR3 DNA follows: TGTGCCAGCAGTTTAGACCGGAGAGCTAACTATGGCTACACCTTC.

This clone appeared a few times. The chain employs TRBV2 and TRBJ1-4; tentative D call: TRBD1 (5 bases). Trimming pared 6 bases from V and 5 bases from J, leaving 13 bases between. The germline V gene has CDR1 SNHLY and CDR2 FYNNEI. CDR3 length: 14 amino acids. DNA of the CDR3: TGTGCCAGCAGATCCGGGACCCTGAATGAAAAACTGTTTTTT. Encoded protein: CASRSGTLNEKLFF.